These T cell receptor beta chains were read from a single sample in a study of T cells after yellow fever vaccination. A single record per CDR3 protein comes from TCRdb applying MiXCR to the 5' RACE reads. The sample contains a few hundred thousand distinct CDR3 sequences, approximately 3.8% of which appear only once. The starting material was PBMCs, obtained 15 days after the yellow fever booster vaccination. Source of these receptors: a man between 18 and 29 years old who received the YFV17D yellow fever vaccine. Each CDR3 is given with its conserved first and last residue. A D gene is named only where the DNA matches it firmly. Clone size is given as once, few or many counts, or a class when the clone is expanded.

clone_size: many
d_call: TRBD1
v_call: TRBV27
j_call: TRBJ2-2
cdr3_aa: CASRRQGTDTGELFF
cdr3_nt: TGTGCCAGCAGACGACAGGGTACTGACACCGGGGAGCTGTTTTTT

clone_size: many
d_call: TRBD1
v_call: TRBV24-1
j_call: TRBJ2-1
cdr3_aa: CATSEWDSRQFF
cdr3_nt: TGTGCCACCAGTGAGTGGGACAGTCGGCAGTTCTTC

clone_size: many
d_call: TRBD1
v_call: TRBV24-1
j_call: TRBJ2-1
cdr3_aa: CATSDPGQGENEQFF
cdr3_nt: TGTGCCACCAGTGATCCGGGACAGGGTGAGAATGAGCAGTTCTTC

clone_size: many
d_call: -
v_call: TRBV4-1
j_call: TRBJ2-7
cdr3_aa: CASSQDRYGTGIAYEQYF
cdr3_nt: TGCGCCAGCAGCCAAGATCGGTATGGTACAGGGATTGCCTACGAGCAGTACTTC

clone_size: many
d_call: -
v_call: TRBV20-1
j_call: TRBJ2-7
cdr3_aa: CSAGQSYEQYF
cdr3_nt: TGCAGTGCAGGGCAGAGCTACGAGCAGTACTTC

clone_size: many
d_call: TRBD2
v_call: TRBV7-6
j_call: TRBJ2-7
cdr3_aa: CASSPLLTSGGSYEQYF
cdr3_nt: TGTGCCAGCAGCCCGCTGCTGACTAGCGGGGGCTCCTACGAGCAGTACTTC

clone_size: many
d_call: -
v_call: TRBV6-1
j_call: TRBJ1-1
cdr3_aa: CASSEALDLAYGTEAFF
cdr3_nt: TGTGCCAGCAGTGAAGCGCTCGATTTGGCCTACGGCACTGAAGCTTTCTTT

clone_size: many
d_call: -
v_call: TRBV29-1
j_call: TRBJ2-7
cdr3_aa: CSVGPGARSEQYF
cdr3_nt: TGCAGCGTTGGACCGGGGGCGCGGAGCGAGCAGTACTTC

clone_size: many
d_call: -
v_call: TRBV4-2
j_call: TRBJ1-2
cdr3_aa: CASSEDSDSTGYTF
cdr3_nt: TGTGCCAGCAGCGAGGACAGTGACTCGACTGGCTACACCTTC

clone_size: once
d_call: -
v_call: TRBV7-3
j_call: TRBJ2-3
cdr3_aa: CASSTGGTDTKYF
cdr3_nt: TGTGCCAGCAGCACCGGGGGCACAGATACGAAGTATTTT

clone_size: many
d_call: -
v_call: TRBV20-1
j_call: TRBJ2-2
cdr3_aa: CSARMDGRDTGELFF
cdr3_nt: TGCAGTGCTAGAATGGACGGTAGGGACACCGGGGAGCTGTTTTTT

clone_size: many
d_call: -
v_call: TRBV7-2
j_call: TRBJ2-6
cdr3_aa: CASSLRGRSGANVLTF
cdr3_nt: TGTGCCAGCAGCTTACGTGGGCGCTCTGGGGCCAACGTCCTGACTTTC

clone_size: many
d_call: -
v_call: TRBV7-2
j_call: TRBJ1-2
cdr3_aa: CASSFGGEVNYGYTF
cdr3_nt: TGTGCCAGCAGCTTTGGGGGCGAGGTTAACTATGGCTACACCTTC

clone_size: many
d_call: TRBD1
v_call: TRBV20-1
j_call: TRBJ2-2
cdr3_aa: CSARDGRQGGGELFF
cdr3_nt: TGCAGTGCTAGAGATGGGAGACAGGGTGGCGGGGAGCTGTTTTTT

clone_size: few
d_call: -
v_call: TRBV12-3/TRBV12-4
j_call: TRBJ2-1
cdr3_aa: CASSLSVLGNEQFF
cdr3_nt: TGTGCCAGCAGTTTAAGTGTCCTTGGCAATGAGCAGTTCTTC

clone_size: many
d_call: TRBD1
v_call: TRBV4-1
j_call: TRBJ1-6
cdr3_aa: CASSQGWDSDSPLHF
cdr3_nt: TGCGCCAGCAGCCAAGGTTGGGACAGTGATTCACCCCTCCACTTT

clone_size: many
d_call: -
v_call: TRBV6-4
j_call: TRBJ2-6
cdr3_aa: CASSDNSGANVLTF
cdr3_nt: TGTGCCAGCAGTGACAACTCTGGGGCCAACGTCCTGACTTTC